These 20 T cell receptor beta chains were sequenced from one sample in a study of response to subunit inactivated influenza vaccine. In TCRdb, the RT-PCR reads were re-called with MiXCR into one record per CDR3 protein. The sample includes approximately 500,000 distinct CDR3 sequences, around 13% of them seen just once. The sequencing used PBMCs from blood, collected approximately 12 days after vaccination. The receptors come from a man between 50 and 59 years old who received an inactivated influenza vaccine.

The CDR3 DNA sequence: TGTGCCAGTGGTCCCAACGGACAGATTCTTAGCAATCAGCCCCAGCATTTT. Translation: CASGPNGQILSNQPQHF. The rearrangement joins TRBV19 to TRBJ1-5, with D maybe TRBD1 (6 bases). The V end lost 8 bases, the J end lost 0 bases, and 20 bases lay between the germline ends. CDR1 and CDR2 (germline): LNHDA, SQIVND (reference sequence). The CDR3 spans 17 residues.

CDR3 DNA sequence: TGTGCCAGCAGCCAGAACGGGGCGAAAAGAAGGGAGACCCAGTACTTC. Its translation: CASSQNGAKRRETQYF. The chain carries TRBV28 and TRBJ2-5; possibly TRBD1 or TRBD2 for D (5 bases each). The CDR3 consists of 16 residues. V was shortened by 6 bases and J by 5 bases, with 22 bases between the two germline ends. In germline, CDR1 is MDHEN, CDR2 SYDVKM.

V and J are TRBV23-1 and TRBJ2-1, with 7 bases identical to TRBD1. TRBV23-1 falls under the ORF class, with uncertain function. V trimming: 2 bases; J trimming: 4 bases; junction bases outside the gene matches: 11. The CDR3 has 17 residues. The CDR3 region is CASSQNSWTGEYNEQFF. The CDR3 DNA follows: TGCGCCAGCAGTCAAAATTCCTGGACAGGTGAATACAATGAGCAGTTCTTC.

This clonotype was seen a handful of times. V and J are TRBV28 and TRBJ2-7, with TRBD2 matching 9 bases. V gave up 5 bases and J gave up 2 bases; unmatched junction bases: 10. CDR1 and CDR2 (germline): MDHEN, SYDVKM. This CDR3 contains 16 residues. The CDR3 DNA reads TGTGCCAGCAGTCCCGGACCCTGGACTAGCGCCTACGAGCAGTACTTC. This translates into CASSPGPWTSAYEQYF.

This clonotype turned up a few times. The genes are TRBV6-6 and TRBJ1-2, with a weak D call TRBD1 (6 bases). This CDR3 is 13 amino acids long. V was shortened by 2 bases and J by 5 bases, with 9 bases between the two germline ends. The V gene's germline CDR1 is MNHNY and CDR2 SVGAGI (reference sequence). The chain's CDR3 is CASSYTGLYGYTF. CDR3 coding DNA: TGTGCCAGCAGTTACACAGGGCTATATGGCTACACCTTC.

The V call is TRBV7-9, the J call TRBJ2-1; 8 positions match TRBD2. J was trimmed by 6 bases and V by 0 bases; bases with no gene match: 4. Germline CDR1 and CDR2: SEHNR and FQNEAQ (reference sequence). The CDR3 extends over 15 amino acids. The CDR3, as DNA: TGTGCCAGCAGCTTAGCTAGCGGGAATGTCAATGAGCAGTTCTTC. Translated, it gives CASSLASGNVNEQFF.

A few counts support this clonotype. J is TRBJ2-3 and V is TRBV28; D is unresolved. V dropped 6 bases and J dropped 5 bases, with 9 bases sitting between them. Germline V gene sequence: CDR1 MDHEN, CDR2 SYDVKM. This CDR3 spans 12 amino acids. The CDR3 region has the DNA TGTGCCAGCAGAGGGCCGGGAGATACGCAGTATTTT. Translated, it gives CASRGPGDTQYF.

This clonotype was observed a handful of times. The gene calls are TRBV28 and TRBJ2-3; TRBD2 agrees at 7 bases. Germline CDR1 is MDHEN and CDR2 is SYDVKM. This CDR3 region has 17 residues. The V segment lost 2 bases and the J segment 0 bases; nucleotides outside the gene matches: 8. The CDR3 spells CASSLPLAETSTDTQYF. CDR3 in DNA: TGTGCCAGCAGTTTACCCCTAGCGGAGACTAGCACAGATACGCAGTATTTT. Full variable domain (missing parts from reference TRBV28 and TRBJ2-3): DVKVTQSSRYLVKRTGEKVFLECVQDMDHENMFWYRQDPGLGLRLIYFSYDVKMKEKGDIPEGYSVSREKKERFSLILESASTNQTSMYLCASSLPLAETSTDTQYFGPGTRLTVL.

The rearrangement uses TRBV12-3 or TRBV12-4 and TRBJ2-7; 15 bases line up with TRBD2. The CDR3 is 14 residues long. The junction had 4 bases not matched to a gene; V was cut back by 6 bases and J by 7 bases. The CDR3 sequence is CASRTGLAGGEQYF. The CDR3 coding sequence is TGTGCCAGCAGGACGGGACTAGCGGGGGGTGAGCAGTACTTC.

The table lists this clonotype with a count of one. The genes are TRBV6-2 or TRBV6-3 and TRBJ2-5; D might be TRBD1 or TRBD2, each matching 5 bases. This CDR3 is 15 amino acids long. Looked up from germline, CDR1 is MNHEY and CDR2 is SVGEGT. The V and J ends lost 5 bases and 1 base respectively, with 14 bases between them. The CDR3 reads CASSNRRSLQETQYF. The CDR3, as DNA: TGTGCCAGCAGTAACAGGAGGTCCCTCCAAGAGACCCAGTACTTC.

V usage is TRBV5-1 and J usage is TRBJ1-2, with D unresolved. CDR1 is SGHRS and CDR2 is YFSETQ in the germline V gene. Trimming removed 4 bases at V and 4 bases at J, with 17 bases between. The length of the CDR3 is 15 residues. This CDR3 is CASSPGYGVIYGYTF. The CDR3 nucleotides are TGCGCCAGCAGCCCTGGCTATGGGGTTATCTATGGCTACACCTTC.

J is TRBJ2-7 and V is TRBV10-3; tentative D call: TRBD2 (6 bases). The CDR3 is made up of 15 amino acids. Trimming removed 8 bases at V and 2 bases at J, with 19 bases between. CDR1 is ENHRY and CDR2 is SYGVKD in the germline V gene. The CDR3 loop is CAIDHETSSAYEQYF. CDR3 bases: TGTGCCATCGATCACGAGACTAGTTCAGCCTACGAGCAGTACTTC.

The chain couples TRBV24-1 to TRBJ2-1; 14 nucleotides align to TRBD2. The CDR3 loop spans 15 amino acids. The germline CDR1 and CDR2 sequences are KGHDR and SFDVKD. Germline trimming cut 10 bases from V and 6 bases from J; bases unmatched to any gene: 7. CDR3 bases: TGTGCCACTAGTCTCGGGACTAGCGGGGGCAATGAGCAGTTCTTC. It specifies CATSLGTSGGNEQFF.

This clonotype showed up just a few times. This rearrangement joins TRBV7-7 to TRBJ2-5; D is uncertain. Trimming took 3 bases from V and 5 from J, leaving 13 bases between them. The germline gives CDR1 SSHAT, CDR2 FNYEAQ (reference sequence). CDR3 size: 14 residues. The chain's CDR3 is CASSFRQRGETQYF. The CDR3 DNA is TGTGCCAGCAGCTTTCGTCAGCGTGGTGAGACCCAGTACTTC.

The V and J genes are TRBV5-6 and TRBJ1-4; D is perhaps TRBD1 (6 bases). This CDR3 spans 16 amino acids. Trimming stripped 3 bases from V and 3 bases from J, with 15 bases between. From germline, CDR1 is SGHDT and CDR2 YYEEEE. As DNA, the CDR3 is TGTGCCAGCAGCTCAACGAGACAGGCGGCTAATGAAAAACTGTTTTTT. It encodes CASSSTRQAANEKLFF.

This clonotype has just a few counts. J is TRBJ2-7 and V is TRBV7-6, with D maybe TRBD2 (6 bases). V was shortened by 0 bases and J by 2 bases, with 11 bases between the two germline ends. Germline assignment: CDR1 SGHVS and CDR2 FNYEAQ. The CDR3 is 15 residues long. The CDR3 DNA reads TGTGCCAGCAGCTTAGCCGGGACTGCCGCCTACGAGCAGTACTTC. It yields the protein CASSLAGTAAYEQYF.

In its sample, this clonotype was seen a few times. The J gene is TRBJ2-7, the V gene TRBV7-2, with D possibly matching TRBD2 (6 bases). The CDR3 is made up of 14 amino acids. Germline V CDR1 and CDR2: SGHTA, FQGNSA. Trimming removed 8 bases from V and 0 bases from J, with 14 bases in between. CDR3 DNA sequence: TGTGCCAGCCTAAGCGGGCCCAGCTCCTACGAGCAGTACTTC. Protein sequence: CASLSGPSSYEQYF.

This clonotype was observed a handful of times. The DNA of the CDR3 is TGCAGTGCTAGAGATCTGGGGTTCTCCTACGAGCAGTACTTC. It encodes CSARDLGFSYEQYF. This chain connects TRBV20-1 to TRBJ2-7; D is undetermined. This CDR3 is 14 amino acids long. Germline values: CDR1 DFQATT, CDR2 SNEGSKA (reference sequence). Trimming left V 0 bases short and J 0 bases short, with 9 bases between.

This chain uses TRBV5-1 with TRBJ1-4; the D gene is possibly TRBD1 (6 bases). CDR3 length: 17 residues. CDR1 is SGHRS, CDR2 YFSETQ, per germline. V dropped 1 base and J dropped 0 bases, with 13 bases sitting between them. CDR3 protein: CASSLRGHPTTNEKLFF. CDR3 nucleotide sequence: TGCGCCAGCAGCTTGCGGGGGCACCCCACAACTAATGAAAAACTGTTTTTT.

This clonotype was observed a handful of times. The chain uses TRBV6-2 or TRBV6-3 and TRBJ2-3; D is possibly TRBD2 (6 bases). CDR3 length: 14 amino acids. Germline loops: CDR1 MNHEY, CDR2 SVGEGT. Trimming stripped 5 bases from V and 3 bases from J, with 12 bases between. The CDR3 nucleotides are TGTGCCAGCAGTCGGGACGGACTAACAGATACGCAGTATTTT. Residues: CASSRDGLTDTQYF.